This T cell receptor (beta chain) was identified in a study of T cell repertoires in cytomegalovirus infection. This clonotype came up a few times. Antigen specificity is unknown. A single record per CDR3 protein comes from TCRdb applying MiXCR to the reads. Altogether roughly 120,000 distinct CDR3 sequences are present, about 28% being singletons, with the ten largest covering roughly 81%. Per germline, CDR1 MDHEN and CDR2 SYDVKM. The length of the CDR3 is 15 residues. V lost 4 bases and J 4 bases, leaving 16 bases between the germline ends. The clonotype comes from a human donor in good health (CMV status not recorded). Some clones in this sample may be carry-over from other donors' samples. Sequencing was performed on CD8+ T cells from cultured PBMCs, taken from culture after CMV antigen stimulation. The gene calls are TRBV28 and TRBJ1-2; D might be TRBD1 (5 bases). CDR3 DNA sequence: TGTGCCAGCAGTTCCAACAGGTTCATCAGCTATGGCTACACCTTC. Its translation is CASSSNRFISYGYTF.